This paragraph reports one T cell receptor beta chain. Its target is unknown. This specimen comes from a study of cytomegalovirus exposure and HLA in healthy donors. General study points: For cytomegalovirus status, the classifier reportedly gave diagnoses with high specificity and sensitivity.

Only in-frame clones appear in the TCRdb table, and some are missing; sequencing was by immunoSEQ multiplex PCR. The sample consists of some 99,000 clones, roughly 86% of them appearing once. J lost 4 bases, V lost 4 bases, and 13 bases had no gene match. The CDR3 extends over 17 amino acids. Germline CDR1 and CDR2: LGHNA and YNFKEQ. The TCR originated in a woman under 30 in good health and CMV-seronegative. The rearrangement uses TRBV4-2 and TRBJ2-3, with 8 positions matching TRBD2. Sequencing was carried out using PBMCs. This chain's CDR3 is CASSPKTSVYVSDTQYF. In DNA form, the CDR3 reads TGTGCCAGCAGCCCTAAGACTAGCGTGTACGTGTCAGATACGCAGTATTTT.